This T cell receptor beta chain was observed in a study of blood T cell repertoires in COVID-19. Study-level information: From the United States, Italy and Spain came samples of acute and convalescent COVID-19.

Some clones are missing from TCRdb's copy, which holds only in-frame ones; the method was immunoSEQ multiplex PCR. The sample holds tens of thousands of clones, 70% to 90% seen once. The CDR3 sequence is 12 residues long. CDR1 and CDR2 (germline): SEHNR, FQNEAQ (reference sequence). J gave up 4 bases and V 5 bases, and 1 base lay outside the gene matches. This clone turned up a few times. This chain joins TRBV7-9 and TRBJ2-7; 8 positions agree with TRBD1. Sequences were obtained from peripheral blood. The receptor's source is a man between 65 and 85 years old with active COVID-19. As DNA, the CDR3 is TGTGCCAGCAGCCGGACAGGGTACGAGCAGTACTTC. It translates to CASSRTGYEQYF.